A selection of T cell receptor beta chains follows, all from one sample in a study of PD-1 blockade in classical Hodgkin lymphoma. Profiling relied on immunoSEQ multiplex PCR, and the TCRdb table lists in-frame clones only, not all of them. The sample shows 64,000 or so clones, 90% to 95% of them seen only once. Sequences were derived from peripheral blood mononuclear cells (PBMCs), sampled before the fourth cycle of nivolumab. These TCRs come from a human donor with classical Hodgkin lymphoma. CDR3s include the opening cysteine and the closing phenylalanine or tryptophan. A D gene is named only where the DNA matches it firmly. A clone size is listed for some rows: how often the clone was seen (once, few, many), or a class if it is expanded.

CDR3 DNA: TGTGCCAGCTCACCAATGGCAGGGGGCGGTGAGCAGTACTTC
CDR3 protein: CASSPMAGGGEQYF
D gene: TRBD1
clone size: -
J gene: TRBJ2-7
V gene: TRBV18

CDR3 DNA: TGCGCCAGCACCAGGGGGGGATCCATAGGCTACACCTTC
CDR3 protein: CASTRGGSIGYTF
D gene: TRBD1
clone size: once
J gene: TRBJ1-2
V gene: TRBV10-2

CDR3 DNA: TGTGCCAGCAGTTACGACATAAACTCCTACAATGAGCAGTTCTTC
CDR3 protein: CASSYDINSYNEQFF
D gene: -
clone size: -
J gene: TRBJ2-1
V gene: TRBV6-5

CDR3 DNA: TGTGCCAGCAGCTCATCCTCCGGGACGGGAGAAGCTTTCTTT
CDR3 protein: CASSSSSGTGEAFF
D gene: -
clone size: -
J gene: TRBJ1-1
V gene: TRBV11-2

CDR3 DNA: TGTGCCACCAGATCCGGCCGGAGCTCTGGAAACACCATATATTTT
CDR3 protein: CATRSGRSSGNTIYF
D gene: -
clone size: once
J gene: TRBJ1-3
V gene: TRBV27

CDR3 DNA: TGTGCCAGCAGCTTAACAGGGGGGTGGAGAACTGAAGCTTTCTTT
CDR3 protein: CASSLTGGWRTEAFF
D gene: TRBD1
clone size: -
J gene: TRBJ1-1
V gene: TRBV28

CDR3 DNA: TGTGCCAGCAGTGAACAAACAGGGGCTAATTACAATGAGCAGTTCTTC
CDR3 protein: CASSEQTGANYNEQFF
D gene: TRBD1
clone size: -
J gene: TRBJ2-1
V gene: TRBV6-1

CDR3 DNA: TGTGCCAGCAGCTTGGGCCCGAGCGGGGATGGCTACACCTTC
CDR3 protein: CASSLGPSGDGYTF
D gene: -
clone size: -
J gene: TRBJ1-2
V gene: TRBV5-6

CDR3 DNA: TGTGCCATCAGTGTACCGGGGGTTCAAGAGACCCAGTACTTC
CDR3 protein: CAISVPGVQETQYF
D gene: -
clone size: -
J gene: TRBJ2-5
V gene: TRBV10-3

CDR3 DNA: TGTGCCACCAGCAGAGTGGCAGCAACTAATGAAAAACTGTTTTTT
CDR3 protein: CATSRVAATNEKLFF
D gene: -
clone size: -
J gene: TRBJ1-4
V gene: TRBV15

CDR3 DNA: TGTGCCAGTAGTATAATGAGCGGAGGTACCGGGGAGCTGTTTTTT
CDR3 protein: CASSIMSGGTGELFF
D gene: -
clone size: -
J gene: TRBJ2-2
V gene: TRBV19

CDR3 DNA: TGTGCCAGCATGACCTTGGCCAGCAGCTTGGGGGCGGTAAACGAGCAGTACTTC
CDR3 protein: CASMTLASSLGAVNEQYF
D gene: -
clone size: -
J gene: TRBJ2-7
V gene: TRBV5-4

CDR3 DNA: TGTGCTAGTGGTTTGGGACAGTCCACAGATACGCAGTATTTT
CDR3 protein: CASGLGQSTDTQYF
D gene: -
clone size: -
J gene: TRBJ2-3
V gene: TRBV12-5

CDR3 DNA: TGCGCCAGCAGCCCCGGGAAAAACTATGGCTACACCTTC
CDR3 protein: CASSPGKNYGYTF
D gene: -
clone size: -
J gene: TRBJ1-2
V gene: TRBV5-1

CDR3 DNA: TGTGCCACATCCCGGGACACATTCTCCTACGAGCAGTACTTC
CDR3 protein: CATSRDTFSYEQYF
D gene: -
clone size: -
J gene: TRBJ2-7
V gene: TRBV5-5

CDR3 DNA: TGTGCCAGCAGCTTGGGGTCTGGGACTGGAAACACCATATATTTT
CDR3 protein: CASSLGSGTGNTIYF
D gene: -
clone size: few
J gene: TRBJ1-3
V gene: TRBV11-2

CDR3 DNA: TGTGCCAGCTCTCCTGACAGAGATGCCTACGAGCAGTACTTC
CDR3 protein: CASSPDRDAYEQYF
D gene: -
clone size: -
J gene: TRBJ2-7
V gene: TRBV27

CDR3 DNA: TGTGCCAGCAGCGTAGGAGGCGGAGAGTACGAGCAGTACTTC
CDR3 protein: CASSVGGGEYEQYF
D gene: -
clone size: -
J gene: TRBJ2-7
V gene: TRBV9

CDR3 DNA: TGTGCCAGCAGTTTATGGGGGTCTGGAAACACCATATATTTT
CDR3 protein: CASSLWGSGNTIYF
D gene: -
clone size: -
J gene: TRBJ1-3
V gene: TRBV28

CDR3 DNA: TGTGCCAGCTCACCCGATGGCCCCCAAGAGACCCAGTACTTC
CDR3 protein: CASSPDGPQETQYF
D gene: -
clone size: -
J gene: TRBJ2-5
V gene: TRBV18

CDR3 DNA: TGTGCCAGCAGCTTCAGGGGTGGTTTACCCCTTCCTGAAGCTTTCTTT
CDR3 protein: CASSFRGGLPLPEAFF
D gene: -
clone size: -
J gene: TRBJ1-1
V gene: TRBV7-3

CDR3 DNA: TGTGCCAGCTCCCCTGGATTTGTGGCAAAACTGTTTTTT
CDR3 protein: CASSPGFVAKLFF
D gene: -
clone size: -
J gene: TRBJ1-4
V gene: TRBV18

CDR3 DNA: TGCGCCAGCAGTCCTGACAGGGTATACACCGGGGAGCTGTTTTTT
CDR3 protein: CASSPDRVYTGELFF
D gene: TRBD1
clone size: -
J gene: TRBJ2-2
V gene: TRBV5-1

CDR3 DNA: TGTGCCAGCAGCTTAGCCGGGGGGGCCGGAGAGACCCAGTACTTC
CDR3 protein: CASSLAGGAGETQYF
D gene: TRBD2
clone size: -
J gene: TRBJ2-5
V gene: TRBV7-9

CDR3 DNA: TGCGCCAGCAGCGGCGACCTCGTAGGAGGGGGAACAATCACAGATACGCAGTATTTT
CDR3 protein: CASSGDLVGGGTITDTQYF
D gene: -
clone size: few
J gene: TRBJ2-3
V gene: TRBV5-1

CDR3 DNA: TGTGCCAACCACCGACAGGGTGAAGCTTTCTTT
CDR3 protein: CANHRQGEAFF
D gene: TRBD1
clone size: -
J gene: TRBJ1-1
V gene: TRBV2

CDR3 DNA: TGTGCCAGCACCGCTAGCGGGAGCCCCCGAGAGCAGTACTTC
CDR3 protein: CASTASGSPREQYF
D gene: TRBD2
clone size: -
J gene: TRBJ2-7
V gene: TRBV5-4

CDR3 DNA: TGCGCCAGCAGTGACCCTGCTGGAAACACCATATATTTT
CDR3 protein: CASSDPAGNTIYF
D gene: -
clone size: -
J gene: TRBJ1-3
V gene: TRBV10-2

CDR3 DNA: TGTGCCAGCAGCGTACAGGGTAGGCACGAGCAGTACTTC
CDR3 protein: CASSVQGRHEQYF
D gene: -
clone size: once
J gene: TRBJ2-7
V gene: TRBV5-6

CDR3 DNA: TGTGCCAGCAGCTTAGATGTTCGGGATATGGACGAGCAGTACTTC
CDR3 protein: CASSLDVRDMDEQYF
D gene: -
clone size: -
J gene: TRBJ2-7
V gene: TRBV13

CDR3 DNA: TGTGCCATCAGTGGCCCGAACTCTGGAAACACCATATATTTT
CDR3 protein: CAISGPNSGNTIYF
D gene: -
clone size: -
J gene: TRBJ1-3
V gene: TRBV10-3

CDR3 DNA: TGTGCCAGCAGTTTCCAGTTCAGCTACGAGCAGTACTTC
CDR3 protein: CASSFQFSYEQYF
D gene: -
clone size: -
J gene: TRBJ2-7
V gene: TRBV28

CDR3 DNA: TGTGCCAGATGTAGGGAGGGAGGCTACACCTTC
CDR3 protein: CARCREGGYTF
D gene: -
clone size: -
J gene: TRBJ1-2
V gene: TRBV5-3

CDR3 DNA: TGTGCCAGCAGCCCCCAAGTCCGGGGCCCCTCCACGGAGACCCAGTACTTC
CDR3 protein: CASSPQVRGPSTETQYF
D gene: -
clone size: -
J gene: TRBJ2-5
V gene: TRBV7-6